One and the same sample provided the 30 T cell receptor beta chains below, sequenced in a study of regulatory T cells in long-lasting Graves disease. The time point is: newly diagnosed GD, antithyroid drugs for less than 3 months. From RNA extracted from PBMCs, the TCR library was made. Arm-PCR of CDR3 regions and iRepertoire HTBI primers were used to build TCR beta libraries. TCRdb re-called the multiplex PCR reads with MiXCR, one entry per CDR3 protein. The sample lists roughly 420,000 distinct CDR3 sequences, less than 20% seen once, with approximately 22% in the top ten. Source: peripheral blood mononuclear cells (PBMCs), taken at new diagnosis, from a patient treated with antithyroid drugs. These receptors all stem from a female donor with Graves disease.

There are a few counts of this clonotype. Because it lacks the conserved phenylalanine or tryptophan at the end, this CDR3 is likely a read error. The chain links TRBV7-8 to TRBJ2-2; 8 nucleotides agree with TRBD1. The CDR3 runs 16 residues. V trimming: 5 bases; J trimming: 1 base; junction bases outside the gene matches: 6. Germline CDR1 and CDR2: SGHVS and FQNEAQ. CDR3 nucleotide sequence: TGTGCCAGCAGCCTAAACAGGGGGAGGAACACCGGGGAGCTGTTTCTT. Protein: CASSLNRGRNTGELFL.

This clonotype came up many times. This chain links TRBV27 with TRBJ1-5; possible D gene TRBD1, 5 bases. CDR1 and CDR2 (germline): MNHEY, SMNVEV (reference sequence). CDR3 length: 16 residues. V was trimmed by 6 bases and J by 0 bases, leaving 15 bases between them. CDR3 DNA: TGTGCCAGCAGCTCTACGACAGTCCCTAGCAATCAGCCCCAGCATTTT. It yields the protein CASSSTTVPSNQPQHF.

The chain recombines TRBV7-9 with TRBJ1-2; D possibly corresponds to TRBD1 (6 bases). V lost 3 bases and J 8 bases, leaving 13 bases between the germline ends. The CDR3 runs 13 residues. The germline CDR1 and CDR2 sequences are SEHNR and FQNEAQ (reference sequence). The CDR3 sequence is CASSFRTELGYTF. The CDR3 bases are TGTGCCAGCAGCTTTCGGACAGAGCTAGGCTACACCTTC.

This clonotype was observed at least ten times. V is TRBV5-1 and J is TRBJ1-4; TRBD1 agrees at 7 bases. CDR3 length: 12 residues. The germline CDR1 and CDR2 sequences are SGHRS and YFSETQ. Trimming removed 5 bases from V and 13 bases from J; junction bases left unmatched: 8. For the CDR3, the DNA is TGCGCCAGCAGGCAGAACAGGGGAGGACTGTTTTTT. Amino acids: CASRQNRGGLFF.

This clonotype was found many times. The chain employs TRBV20-1 and TRBJ2-3, with D perhaps TRBD2 (5 bases). The CDR3 has 15 amino acids. V was trimmed by 3 bases and J by 1 base, leaving 14 bases between them. In germline, CDR1 is DFQATT, CDR2 SNEGSKA (reference sequence). The CDR3 sequence: CSASVTNSRTDTQYF. The CDR3 coding sequence is TGCAGTGCTAGCGTGACTAACTCTCGCACAGATACGCAGTATTTT.

This chain connects TRBV27 to TRBJ2-3; a possible D gene is TRBD1 (5 bases). The CDR3 covers 13 residues. Trimming left V 7 bases short and J 2 bases short, with 10 bases between. Germline V gene data show CDR1 as MNHEY and CDR2 as SMNVEV (reference sequence). The CDR3 bases are TGTGCCAGCATAGGGGATCCCACAGATACGCAGTATTTT. Translation gives CASIGDPTDTQYF.

This sequence joins TRBV20-1 and TRBJ2-7; 9 bases map to TRBD2. Germline assignment: CDR1 DFQATT and CDR2 SNEGSKA (reference sequence). With V trimmed by 3 bases and J by 4 bases, 7 bases remained unmatched. There are 14 residues in the CDR3. The CDR3 region has the DNA TGCAGTGCTAGCGCACGTAGCGGGAGATACGAGCAGTACTTC. This translates into CSASARSGRYEQYF.

This clonotype was observed a single time. The genes are TRBV28 and TRBJ2-7, with 8 positions matching TRBD2. CDR1 is MDHEN, CDR2 SYDVKM, per germline. There are 15 residues in the CDR3. V shed 8 bases, J shed 2 bases, and the junction held 11 bases outside the gene matches. The CDR3 loop reads CASSPESGSPYEQYF. Here the CDR3 DNA reads TGTGCCAGCTCACCAGAGAGCGGGAGCCCCTACGAGCAGTACTTC.

A remark on this clonotype: This likely stems from a read error, as it lies one base from a far larger clone. The V gene is TRBV28, the J gene TRBJ2-1, with a tentative D call TRBD1 (6 bases). Looked up from germline, CDR1 is MDHEN and CDR2 is SYDVKM. This CDR3 is built from 15 residues. V gave up 4 bases and J gave up 10 bases, with 20 bases separating them. CDR3 residues: CASSSPATGIYEQFF. The DNA for the CDR3 is TGTGCCAGCAGTTCCCCCGCCACAGGGATCTACGAGCAGTTCTTC.

J is TRBJ2-3 and V is TRBV3-1; maybe TRBD2 (6 bases). Germline V gene lookup returns CDR1 LGHDT and CDR2 YNNKEL (reference sequence). With 0 bases removed from V and 2 bases from J, the gap between germline ends came to 9 bases. This CDR3 contains 15 residues. CDR3 DNA sequence: TGTGCCAGCAGCCAAGATAGCGGATACACAGATACGCAGTATTTT. Its translation: CASSQDSGYTDTQYF.

About this clonotype: The junction departs from the called germline gene at one end, perhaps through a read error. This chain connects TRBV20-1 to TRBJ2-1; the D call may be TRBD1 or TRBD2 (5 bases each). The CDR3 length is 15 residues. The germline V gene has CDR1 DFQATT and CDR2 SNEGSKA (reference sequence). In nucleotides, the CDR3 is TGCAGTGCTAGAGGGCCGGGACCGTACTACAATGAGCAGCTCTTC. Protein product: CSARGPGPYYNEQLF.

This sequence joins TRBV4-1 and TRBJ1-5; possible D gene TRBD1, 6 bases. Trimming shortened V by 2 bases and J by 6 bases, and 14 bases separated the two germline ends. The length of the CDR3 is 15 residues. Germline CDR1 and CDR2: MGHRA and YSYEKL. The CDR3 spells CASSQLSGAGQPQHF. In nucleotides, the CDR3 is TGCGCCAGCAGCCAACTCTCAGGGGCGGGTCAGCCCCAGCATTTT.

This clonotype was recorded a few times. This chain connects TRBV4-1 to TRBJ2-1; 9 bases agree with TRBD2. The length of the CDR3 is 15 residues. Germline CDR1 and CDR2: MGHRA and YSYEKL. Trimming took 3 bases from V and 5 from J; bases not matched to a gene: 5. The CDR3 protein is CASSHRQREDNEQFF. CDR3 in DNA: TGCGCCAGCAGCCACAGACAGCGGGAGGACAATGAGCAGTTCTTC.

This clonotype was detected ten times or more. The rearrangement uses TRBV27 and TRBJ2-5, with 9 bases that match TRBD2. From germline, CDR1 is MNHEY and CDR2 SMNVEV (reference sequence). The CDR3 totals 17 residues. Unmatched junction bases numbered 10, after V lost 0 bases and J lost 5 bases. The CDR3 loop reads CASSLSYPRGGLETQYF. The DNA of the CDR3 is TGTGCCAGCAGTTTATCGTACCCGCGGGGGGGCTTGGAGACCCAGTACTTC.

This clonotype was seen many times. The rearrangement links TRBV10-3 to TRBJ1-5, with a tentative D call TRBD1 (5 bases). Trimming left V 4 bases short and J 0 bases short, with 7 bases between. Germline values: CDR1 ENHRY, CDR2 SYGVKD. This CDR3 region has 14 residues. CDR3 in amino acids: CAISAGSSNQPQHF. In nucleotides, the CDR3 is TGTGCCATCAGTGCAGGGAGTAGCAATCAGCCCCAGCATTTT.

The V gene is TRBV27, the J gene TRBJ1-1, with D perhaps TRBD1 (5 bases). CDR1 and CDR2 from the germline V gene are MNHEY and SMNVEV (reference sequence). The V gene lost 5 bases and the J gene lost 4 bases, with 20 bases spanning the gap. CDR3 length: 16 residues. CDR3 protein: CASSLVRWGRSTEAFF. The CDR3 DNA follows: TGTGCCAGCAGTCTGGTTCGGTGGGGACGGAGCACTGAAGCTTTCTTT.

This clonotype was seen ten or more times. The J gene is TRBJ2-7, the V gene TRBV30; TRBD2 matches at 9 bases. Germline V lookup: CDR1 GTSNPN, CDR2 SVGIG (reference sequence). The CDR3 is 15 amino acids. The ends lost 1 base at V and 4 bases at J; junction bases unmatched: 8. CDR3 in amino acids: CAWSGASGEVYEQYF. DNA for the CDR3: TGTGCCTGGAGTGGGGCTAGCGGGGAAGTATACGAGCAGTACTTC.

This clonotype was seen a few times. V is TRBV6-2 or TRBV6-3 and J is TRBJ1-5; D unclear. Trimming took off 5 bases at V and 2 bases at J, with 13 bases between the two ends. This CDR3 has 15 residues. Germline V gene lookup returns CDR1 MNHEY and CDR2 SVGEGT. In nucleotides, the CDR3 is TGTGCCAGCAGTGGAGGTTTGGGAGGCAATCAGCCCCAGCATTTT. It codes for CASSGGLGGNQPQHF.

In its sample, this clonotype was seen many times. The chain is built from TRBV20-1 and TRBJ2-5; the D gene is possibly TRBD2 (7 bases). This CDR3 comprises 15 residues. Germline CDR1 reads DFQATT; CDR2 reads SNEGSKA (reference sequence). The germline V and J ends were trimmed by 3 bases and 3 bases, with 17 bases remaining between them. The CDR3: CSASRGGAGEETQYF. Written as DNA, the CDR3 is TGCAGTGCTAGCCGAGGGGGGGCTGGCGAAGAGACCCAGTACTTC.

This clonotype was recorded many times. This sequence joins TRBV5-1 and TRBJ2-3, with D perhaps matching TRBD1 (6 bases). This CDR3 region has 14 residues. V was pared by 4 bases and J by 2 bases, with 11 bases between. Germline V CDR1 and CDR2: SGHRS, YFSETQ. The CDR3 protein is CASSRGGATDTQYF. CDR3 nucleotide sequence: TGCGCCAGCAGCAGAGGGGGTGCCACAGATACGCAGTATTTT. Based on the CDR3 plus reference TRBV5-1 and TRBJ2-3, the full variable domain is KAGVTQTPRYLIKTRGQQVTLSCSPISGHRSVSWYQQTPGQGLQFLFEYFSETQRNKGNFPGRFSGRQFSNSRSEMNVSTLELGDSALYLCASSRGGATDTQYFGPGTRLTVL.

This clonotype was observed a handful of times. The chain joins TRBV5-6 to TRBJ1-1; D is possibly TRBD1 (5 bases). Germline V gene lookup returns CDR1 SGHDT and CDR2 YYEEEE. V lost 4 bases to trimming and J lost 0 bases, with 13 bases between them. The CDR3 covers 15 residues. As DNA, the CDR3 is TGTGCCAGCAGCCAGGGCCAGGACATGAACACTGAAGCTTTCTTT. Protein: CASSQGQDMNTEAFF.

This clonotype was counted at least ten times. V is TRBV7-6 and J is TRBJ1-1; D uncertain. This CDR3 is 12 amino acids long. Germline loops: CDR1 SGHVS, CDR2 FNYEAQ. Deletions cut 1 base from V and 11 bases from J, with 11 bases between. CDR3: CASSLGAEEAFF. CDR3 DNA: TGTGCCAGCAGCTTAGGCGCAGAAGAGGCTTTCTTT.

This clonotype was seen ten or more times. V is TRBV9 and J is TRBJ2-2; 8 bases fit TRBD1. The germline gives CDR1 SGDLS, CDR2 YYNGEE. The junction had 5 bases not matched to a gene; V was cut back by 3 bases and J by 7 bases. The CDR3 covers 14 residues. For the CDR3, the DNA is TGTGCCAGCAGCGCCAGGGGGCCGAGCGGGGAGCTGTTTTTT. It codes for CASSARGPSGELFF.

This clonotype occurred many times. The V and J genes are TRBV5-1 and TRBJ2-3; 9 bases align to TRBD2. Trimming at V came to 2 bases and at J to 5 bases, leaving 6 bases not matched to a gene. The germline gives CDR1 SGHRS, CDR2 YFSETQ. The CDR3 length is 15 residues. CDR3 nucleotide sequence: TGCGCCAGCAGCTTCCAAGCGGGGGGTGAAGATACGCAGTATTTT. Residues: CASSFQAGGEDTQYF.

This clonotype was seen at least ten times. The genes are TRBV29-1 and TRBJ2-2; D possibly corresponds to TRBD1 (5 bases). Germline CDR1 SQVTM, CDR2 ANQGSEA. The CDR3 runs to 13 residues. V was cut by 6 bases and J by 1 base, with 9 bases left in between. For the CDR3, the DNA is TGCAGCGTAGGACAAATGAACACCGGGGAGCTGTTTTTT. The encoded protein is CSVGQMNTGELFF.

A word on this clonotype: With a much larger clone just one base away, this may be a read error. The genes are TRBV4-1 and TRBJ2-1; 9 bases match TRBD1. The germline CDR1 and CDR2 sequences are MGHRA and YSYEKL. The CDR3 is 15 residues long. The CDR3 loop reads CASSHRTGAYNEQLF. The CDR3 coding sequence is TGCGCCAGCAGCCATCGGACAGGGGCGTACAATGAGCAGCTCTTC.

Ten or more counts support this clonotype. The V call is TRBV14, the J call TRBJ2-3, with D maybe TRBD2 (6 bases). Germline V gives CDR1 SGHDN, CDR2 FVKESK. CDR3 length: 15 residues. Trimming cost V 6 bases and J 3 bases, with 16 bases left between them. As DNA, the CDR3 is TGTGCCAGCAGGAGCAGACTAGGTTCAACAGATACGCAGTATTTT. This gives the protein CASRSRLGSTDTQYF.

At least ten counts were recorded for this clonotype. J is TRBJ2-7 and V is TRBV4-1; D remains ambiguous. V was clipped by 3 bases and J by 5 bases, with 14 bases between them. The CDR3 contains 14 residues. Germline CDR1 MGHRA, CDR2 YSYEKL. For the CDR3, the DNA is TGCGCCAGCAGCCAGACCCTCGCAATCGACGAGCAGTACTTC. Protein: CASSQTLAIDEQYF.

This chain joins TRBV25-1 and TRBJ2-2; TRBD1 agrees at 10 bases. The CDR3 is 17 amino acids. CDR1 MGHDK and CDR2 SYGVNS come from the germline V gene. J gave up 7 bases and V 4 bases, and 12 bases lay outside the gene matches. CDR3 sequence reads: CASSGPATGGSGGELFF. The CDR3 coding sequence is TGTGCCAGCAGTGGACCCGCGACAGGGGGCAGCGGCGGGGAGCTGTTTTTT. Full variable domain (outside the CDR3, taken from reference TRBV25-1 and TRBJ2-2): EADIYQTPRYLVIGTGKKITLECSQTMGHDKMYWYQQDPGMELHLIHYSYGVNSTEKGDLSSESTVSRIRTEHFPLTLESARPSHTSQYLCASSGPATGGSGGELFFGEGSRLTVL.

The chain recombines TRBV5-6 with TRBJ2-2, with D perhaps TRBD1 (5 bases). CDR3 length: 15 amino acids. The V gene's germline CDR1 is SGHDT and CDR2 YYEEEE. Trimming took 5 bases from V and 2 from J, leaving 13 bases between them. The CDR3 protein is CASRLTDSNTGELFF. DNA of the CDR3: TGTGCCAGCAGGTTGACAGACAGTAACACCGGGGAGCTGTTTTTT.